This record looks at one T cell receptor beta chain sequence and its context. Antigen specificity is unknown. Germline-derived CDR1 and CDR2 are SGHTA and FQGNSA. V shed 0 bases and J 2 bases; nucleotides not matched to a gene: 2. CDR3 length equals 17 residues. This entry is derived from a study of cytomegalovirus exposure and HLA in healthy donors. Study-level points and caveats: Productive rates of about 87% or about 30% were seen for most TCR beta V segments in an earlier analysis.

PCR primers comprised 60 Vbeta and 13 Jbeta primers. Sequencing used immunoSEQ multiplex PCR; TCRdb keeps in-frame clones, though not all of them. The profile shows more than 85,000 clones, 84% of them singletons. The chain joins TRBV7-2 to TRBJ2-6; TRBD1 aligns across 9 bases. Sequences were obtained from PBMCs. The sequence was collected from a woman aged 18 to 35 in good health and CMV-seronegative. As DNA, the CDR3 is TGTGCCAGCAGCTTAGCTCGGGACAGGGCTGGGGCCAACGTCCTGACTTTC. Residues: CASSLARDRAGANVLTF.